This T cell receptor (beta chain) was profiled in a study of human T cells and chemical hapten exposure. TCRdb re-analysed the RACE reads in MiXCR, keeping a single row per CDR3 protein. The sample lists 75,000 to 100,000 distinct CDR3 sequences; approximately 12% were seen once. In this sample, this clonotype turned up a few times. In germline, CDR1 is LGHDT, CDR2 YNNKEL (reference sequence). There are 17 residues in the CDR3. V gave up 4 bases and J gave up 0 bases, with 13 bases separating them. Time point defined: patch test 1, 2 weeks after DPC sensitization. Documented treatment: therapeutic diphenylcyclopropenone sensitization with weekly scalp DPC.

The TCR was taken from a woman aged 55 to 70 with alopecia areata. Some clones in this sample may be carry-over from other donors' samples. This chain links TRBV3-1 with TRBJ1-6; D not resolved. Sequenced here: whole blood, sampled in connection with sensitization to the hapten diphenylcyclopropenone (DPC). CDR3 nucleotide sequence: TGTGCCAGCAGCCCGCAACTGGGAAGCTCCTATAATTCACCCCTCCACTTT. Its protein is CASSPQLGSSYNSPLHF.